This record looks at one T cell receptor beta chain sequence and its context. Germline V gene sequence: CDR1 MNHEY, CDR2 SVGAGI. The CDR3 covers 14 residues. V dropped 4 bases and J dropped 7 bases, with 13 bases sitting between them. The source of the sample is a study of blood T cell repertoires in COVID-19. As for the study in general: Nucleic acid was either cDNA or gDNA, and it came from T cells, B-cell-depleted T cells, or PBMCs.

Here immunoSEQ multiplex PCR was the method, and the copy in TCRdb shows in-frame clones only, minus some. This table holds about 97,000 clones, 87% found once. Sequenced: peripheral blood. This chain joins TRBV6-5 and TRBJ2-2; D perhaps matches TRBD1 (6 bases). The clonotype originates from a woman between 50 and 59 years old with COVID-19, enrolled during active disease. The CDR3 region is CASSWWTDGGELFF. DNA for the CDR3: TGTGCCAGCAGTTGGTGGACAGACGGCGGGGAGCTGTTTTTT.